Each of the 22 T cell receptor beta chains below was sequenced from the same sample in a study of preoperative IRX-2 immunotherapy in early breast cancer (dated by TCRdb to about 2019). The sample's treatment or condition label, in plain terms: preoperative locoregional IRX-2 cytokine immunotherapy. Receptor amplification or capture employed the immunoSEQ multiplex PCR assay. TCRdb provides this immuneACCESS table in a form limited to in-frame rearrangements. Some clones are lacking; in checked studies, under half of them reflect an unresolved V gene, and why the rest are absent is not known. The sample table records 35,000 to 50,000 clones; over 85% of these occur just once. The ten largest clonotypes hold 1.6% of the sample. The sequences come from tumor tissue, collected after IRX-2 immunotherapy. The receptor source for this set is a human donor with breast cancer.

The rearrangement uses TRBV27 and TRBJ1-6; TRBD1 might be the D (5 bases). Germline lookup yields CDR1 MNHEY and CDR2 SMNVEV (reference sequence). V gave up 3 bases and J gave up 8 bases, with 14 bases separating them. The CDR3 has 15 residues. CDR3 coding DNA: TGTGCCAGCAGTTTGGGAGGGCGGGGGGATTCACCCCTCCACTTT. Protein: CASSLGGRGDSPLHF.

Here the CDR3 reads CASSYSRATNEKLFF. As DNA, the CDR3 is TGTGCCAGCAGTTACTCCCGGGCAACTAATGAAAAACTGTTTTTT. The chain couples TRBV6-5 to TRBJ1-4; D not certain. The CDR3 runs 15 residues. Per the germline V gene, CDR1 is MNHEY and CDR2 is SVGAGI. V lost 0 bases and J lost 0, with 5 bases in between.

The chain couples TRBV21-1 to TRBJ1-2. TRBV21-1 is described as a pseudogene. The length of the CDR3 is 13 residues. The CDR3 DNA reads TGTGCCAGCAGCGGAGGGACCCTGATAGGCTACACCTTC. Encoded protein: CASSGGTLIGYTF.

The chain is built from TRBV4-3 and TRBJ1-2; unclear D gene. V was shortened by 1 base and J by 6 bases, with 3 bases between the two germline ends. This CDR3 comprises 11 residues. Per germline, CDR1 LGHNA and CDR2 YSLEER. This CDR3 reads CASSQGHGYTF. The CDR3 DNA reads as TGCGCCAGCAGCCAAGGTCATGGCTACACCTTC.

The gene calls are TRBV5-1 and TRBJ2-5, with TRBD2 identical over 8 bases. The CDR3 is made up of 16 amino acids. The V segment lost 2 bases and the J segment 1 base; nucleotides outside the gene matches: 7. Germline V CDR1 and CDR2: SGHRS, YFSETQ. Here the CDR3 DNA reads TGCGCCAGCAGCTTTGGCGGGGGGCCCATCCAAGAGACCCAGTACTTC. It translates to CASSFGGGPIQETQYF.

The chain is built from TRBV30 and TRBJ2-4; D tentatively reads TRBD1 or TRBD2 (5 bases each). Germline CDR1 and CDR2: GTSNPN and SVGIG (reference sequence). The V gene lost 4 bases and the J gene lost 1 base, with 11 bases spanning the gap. The CDR3 totals 14 residues. The CDR3 DNA sequence: TGTGCCTGGACCGGGGCCTTGGCCAAAAACATTCAGTACTTC. Translation: CAWTGALAKNIQYF. The full variable domain, in which reference TRBV30 and TRBJ2-4 provide the parts outside the CDR3, is SQTIHQWPATLVQPVGSPLSLECTVEGTSNPNLYWYRQAAGRGLQLLFYSVGIGQISSEVPQNLSASRPQDRQFILSSKKLLLSDSGFYLCAWTGALAKNIQYFGAGTRLSVL.

V gene TRBV28 combines with J gene TRBJ2-4, with a tentative D call TRBD2 (6 bases). Looked up from germline, CDR1 is MDHEN and CDR2 is SYDVKM. V was cut by 1 base and J by 6 bases, with 7 bases left in between. This CDR3 contains 13 residues. The CDR3 DNA reads TGTGCCAGCAGTTTATTCGGGGGAAACATTCAGTACTTC. This sequence encodes CASSLFGGNIQYF.

The gene calls are TRBV4-1 and TRBJ1-1; D not resolved. The CDR3 extends over 16 amino acids. V dropped 4 bases and J dropped 1 base, with 16 bases sitting between them. CDR1 and CDR2 (germline): MGHRA, YSYEKL. Written as DNA, the CDR3 is TGCGCCAGCAGCCTCGGAGGTGCACGGAGGAACACTGAAGCTTTCTTT. It codes for CASSLGGARRNTEAFF.

This clone has a single count. The chain links TRBV4-1 to TRBJ1-1; D unresolved. The CDR3 runs to 14 residues. The V gene lost 4 bases and the J gene lost 1 base, with 10 bases spanning the gap. The V gene's germline CDR1 is MGHRA and CDR2 YSYEKL. Written as DNA, the CDR3 is TGCGCCAGCAGCCCCCTCCGGGGGAACACTGAAGCTTTCTTT. Its translation is CASSPLRGNTEAFF.

The chain recombines TRBV6-6 with TRBJ1-1; the D is unclear. Between the trimmed V and J ends, which lost 2 bases and 1 base, there was a span of 5 bases. CDR3 length: 13 amino acids. Germline V gene lookup returns CDR1 MNHNY and CDR2 SVGAGI (reference sequence). CDR3 sequence: CASSYRKNTEAFF. For the CDR3, the DNA is TGTGCCAGCAGTTACCGGAAGAACACTGAAGCTTTCTTT.

The V and J genes are TRBV11-2 and TRBJ1-1, with TRBD1 as a possible D gene (5 bases). Germline loops: CDR1 SGHAT, CDR2 FQNNGV. The length of the CDR3 is 16 residues. V was cut by 4 bases and J by 2 bases, with 17 bases left in between. CDR3 in amino acids: CASSSHRRWLNTEAFF. The CDR3 DNA follows: TGTGCCAGCAGCTCGCACAGGAGATGGCTAAACACTGAAGCTTTCTTT. The whole variable domain, remainder taken from reference TRBV11-2 and TRBJ1-1, is EAGVAQSPRYKIIEKRQSVAFWCNPISGHATLYWYQQILGQGPKLLIQFQNNGVVDDSQLPKDRFSAERLKGVDSTLKIQPAKLEDSAVYLCASSSHRRWLNTEAFFGQGTRLTVV.

V and J are TRBV30 and TRBJ1-2; tentatively, D is TRBD1 (6 bases). The germline gives CDR1 GTSNPN, CDR2 SVGIG (reference sequence). CDR3 length: 13 amino acids. V was cut by 0 bases and J by 7 bases, with 12 bases left in between. The CDR3 nucleotides are TGTGCCTGGAGTGTACTCAGGGGCGGTGGCTACACCTTC. Translated, it gives CAWSVLRGGGYTF.

The V call is TRBV7-2, the J call TRBJ2-7; perhaps TRBD2 as D (6 bases). Looked up from germline, CDR1 is SGHTA and CDR2 is FQGNSA. The CDR3 is 12 residues long. CDR3 sequence (DNA): TGTGCCAGCAGCTTCGGAGCGGGCCAGGAGATTGTC. The encoded protein is CASSFGAGQEIV.

This clone is a singleton in its sample. The chain has TRBV11-3 and TRBJ2-3, with D possibly being TRBD1 (6 bases). With 3 bases removed from V and 4 bases from J, the gap between germline ends came to 11 bases. This CDR3 comprises 14 residues. Germline V gene data show CDR1 as SGHNT and CDR2 as YENEEA. The DNA of the CDR3 is TGTGCCAGCAGCTTCGGCAGGGGATCAGATACGCAGTATTTT. The encoded protein is CASSFGRGSDTQYF.

The V and J genes are TRBV5-1 and TRBJ2-7; TRBD1 might be the D (5 bases). There are 14 residues in the CDR3. CDR1 is SGHRS and CDR2 is YFSETQ in the germline V gene. The V and J ends lost 4 bases and 5 bases respectively, with 16 bases between them. CDR3 DNA sequence: TGCGCCAGCAGCAAGCAAGGGGATCCGAACGAGCAGTACTTC. Translation gives CASSKQGDPNEQYF. The whole variable domain, filled in from reference TRBV5-1 and TRBJ2-7, reads KAGVTQTPRYLIKTRGQQVTLSCSPISGHRSVSWYQQTPGQGLQFLFEYFSETQRNKGNFPGRFSGRQFSNSRSEMNVSTLELGDSALYLCASSKQGDPNEQYFGPGTRLTVT.

J is TRBJ2-5 and V is TRBV28; maybe TRBD2 (5 bases). The V and J ends lost 4 bases and 7 bases respectively, with 10 bases between them. The CDR3 has 12 residues. Germline CDR1 and CDR2: MDHEN and SYDVKM. The CDR3 bases are TGTGCCAGCAGTTCTCAAAGCGGGACCCAGTACTTC. It codes for CASSSQSGTQYF.

The chain joins TRBV2 to TRBJ1-4, with 7 bases aligning to TRBD1. Germline assignment: CDR1 SNHLY and CDR2 FYNNEI. J lost 7 bases, V lost 11 bases, and 10 bases had no gene match. This CDR3 region has 13 residues. CDR3 coding DNA: TGTGCCGGAGAGACAGGGTTGGGTGAAAAACTGTTTTTT. This codes for CAGETGLGEKLFF.

The chain employs TRBV5-1 and TRBJ2-2, with 7 nucleotides matching TRBD1. V lost 6 bases, J lost 0 bases, and 8 bases stayed unmatched. The germline V gene has CDR1 SGHRS and CDR2 YFSETQ. The CDR3 runs to 16 residues. CDR3 region: CASTRSGTANTGELFF. CDR3 sequence (DNA): TGCGCCAGCACGCGGTCCGGGACAGCGAACACCGGGGAGCTGTTTTTT.

This chain links TRBV9 with TRBJ2-5; weak D call: TRBD2 (5 bases). This CDR3 is built from 16 residues. The V and J ends lost 0 bases and 3 bases respectively, with 15 bases between them. Germline V gene lookup returns CDR1 SGDLS and CDR2 YYNGEE. The chain's CDR3 is CASSVGSSGIEETQYF. For the CDR3, the DNA is TGTGCCAGCAGCGTAGGTTCGAGCGGAATCGAAGAGACCCAGTACTTC.

The rearrangement uses TRBV5-1 and TRBJ1-1; tentatively, D is TRBD1 (5 bases). The V gene lost 0 bases and the J gene lost 1 base, with 22 bases spanning the gap. CDR3 length: 19 residues. In germline, CDR1 is SGHRS, CDR2 YFSETQ. CDR3 in DNA: TGCGCCAGCAGCTTGGGACACCTACAGGCCCAATTACGGAACACTGAAGCTTTCTTT. Translating it yields CASSLGHLQAQLRNTEAFF. The full variable domain, in which reference TRBV5-1 and TRBJ1-1 provide the parts outside the CDR3, is KAGVTQTPRYLIKTRGQQVTLSCSPISGHRSVSWYQQTPGQGLQFLFEYFSETQRNKGNFPGRFSGRQFSNSRSEMNVSTLELGDSALYLCASSLGHLQAQLRNTEAFFGQGTRLTVV.

The genes are TRBV4-3 and TRBJ2-2, with TRBD2 matching 8 bases. Germline values: CDR1 LGHNA, CDR2 YSLEER. V lost 3 bases and J lost 6; bases outside the gene matches: 12. The CDR3 extends over 17 amino acids. As DNA, the CDR3 is TGCGCCAGCAGCCAGAACGGACTAGCCCAAACCGCCGGGGAGCTGTTTTTT. This gives the protein CASSQNGLAQTAGELFF.

The chain combines TRBV7-2 with TRBJ2-2; D is unresolved. Germline CDR1 and CDR2: SGHTA and FQGNSA. The CDR3 length is 17 residues. The ends were cut back, 5 bases at V and 4 bases at J, with 20 bases in the middle. The CDR3, as DNA: TGTGCCAGCAGCCTCGGTGGCCCACTCCGATTCACCGGGGAGCTGTTTTTT. Translation: CASSLGGPLRFTGELFF.